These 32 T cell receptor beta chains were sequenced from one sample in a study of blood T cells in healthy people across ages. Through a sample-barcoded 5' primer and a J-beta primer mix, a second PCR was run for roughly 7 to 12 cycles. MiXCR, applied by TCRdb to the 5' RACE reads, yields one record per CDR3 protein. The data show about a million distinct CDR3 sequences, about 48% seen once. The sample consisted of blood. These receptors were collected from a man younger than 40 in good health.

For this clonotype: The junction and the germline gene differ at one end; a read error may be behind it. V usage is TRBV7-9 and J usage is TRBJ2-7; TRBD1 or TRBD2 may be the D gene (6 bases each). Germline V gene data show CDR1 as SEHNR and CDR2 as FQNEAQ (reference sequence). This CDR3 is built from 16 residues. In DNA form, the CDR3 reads TGTGCCGGCAGCTTAGGGGGGAGGAGGAGCTCCTACGAGCAGTACTTC. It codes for CAGSLGGRRSSYEQYF.

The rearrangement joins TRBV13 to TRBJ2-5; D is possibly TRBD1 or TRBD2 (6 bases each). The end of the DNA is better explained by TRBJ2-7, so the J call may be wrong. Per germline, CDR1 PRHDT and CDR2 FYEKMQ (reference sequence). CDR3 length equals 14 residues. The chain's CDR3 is CASTTGGFSYEQYF. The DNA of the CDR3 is TGTGCCAGCACCACCGGGGGCTTCTCCTACGAGCAGTACTTC.

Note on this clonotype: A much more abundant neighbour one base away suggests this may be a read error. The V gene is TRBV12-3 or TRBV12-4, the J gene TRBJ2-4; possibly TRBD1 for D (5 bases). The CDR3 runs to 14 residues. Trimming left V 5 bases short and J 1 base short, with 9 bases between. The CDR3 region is CASSPGMAKNIQYF. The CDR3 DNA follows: TGTGCCAGCAGTCCAGGGATGGCCAAAAACATTCAGTACTTC.

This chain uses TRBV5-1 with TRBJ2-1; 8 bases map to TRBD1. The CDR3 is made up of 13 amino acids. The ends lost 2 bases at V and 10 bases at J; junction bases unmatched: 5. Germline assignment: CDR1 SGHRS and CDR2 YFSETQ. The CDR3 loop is CASSFGTGGEQFF. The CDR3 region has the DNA TGCGCCAGCAGCTTTGGGACAGGAGGAGAGCAGTTCTTC.

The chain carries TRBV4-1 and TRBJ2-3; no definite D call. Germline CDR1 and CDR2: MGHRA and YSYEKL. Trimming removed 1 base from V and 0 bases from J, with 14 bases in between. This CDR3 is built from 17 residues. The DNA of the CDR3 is TGCGCCAGCAGCCAAGGACTCCTTTGCTCCAGCACAGATACGCAGTATTTT. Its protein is CASSQGLLCSSTDTQYF.

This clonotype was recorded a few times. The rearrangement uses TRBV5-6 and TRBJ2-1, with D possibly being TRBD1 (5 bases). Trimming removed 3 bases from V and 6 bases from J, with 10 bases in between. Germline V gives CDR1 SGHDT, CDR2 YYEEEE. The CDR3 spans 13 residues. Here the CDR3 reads CASSYGQLNEQFF. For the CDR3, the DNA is TGTGCCAGCAGCTACGGACAACTCAATGAGCAGTTCTTC. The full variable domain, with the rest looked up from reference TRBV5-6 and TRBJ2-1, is DAGVTQSPTHLIKTRGQQVTLRCSPKSGHDTVSWYQQALGQGPQFIFQYYEEEERQRGNFPDRFSGHQFPNYSSELNVNALLLGDSALYLCASSYGQLNEQFFGPGTRLTVL.

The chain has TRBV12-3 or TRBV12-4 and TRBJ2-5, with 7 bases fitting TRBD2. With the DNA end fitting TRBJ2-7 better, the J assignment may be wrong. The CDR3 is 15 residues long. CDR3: CASSPAGAGFYEQYF. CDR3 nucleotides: TGTGCCAGCAGTCCTGCGGGAGCGGGATTTTACGAGCAGTACTTC.

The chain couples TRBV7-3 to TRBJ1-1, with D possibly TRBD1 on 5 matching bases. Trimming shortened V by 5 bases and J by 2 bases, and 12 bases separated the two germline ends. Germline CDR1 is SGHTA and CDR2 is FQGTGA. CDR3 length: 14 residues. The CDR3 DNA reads TGTGCCAGCAGCCCTGGACACTCTAACACTGAAGCTTTCTTT. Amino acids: CASSPGHSNTEAFF. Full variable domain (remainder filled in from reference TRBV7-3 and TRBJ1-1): GAGVSQTPSNKVTEKGKYVELRCDPISGHTALYWYRQSLGQGPEFLIYFQGTGAADDSGLPNDRFFAVRPEGSVSTLKIQRTERGDSAVYLCASSPGHSNTEAFFGQGTRLTVV.

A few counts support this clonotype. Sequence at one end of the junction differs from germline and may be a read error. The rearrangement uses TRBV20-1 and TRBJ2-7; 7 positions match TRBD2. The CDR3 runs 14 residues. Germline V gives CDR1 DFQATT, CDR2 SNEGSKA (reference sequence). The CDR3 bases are TGCAGTGCAAGAGGCGGGGGTCTACCCTACGAGCAGTACTTC. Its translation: CSARGGGLPYEQYF.

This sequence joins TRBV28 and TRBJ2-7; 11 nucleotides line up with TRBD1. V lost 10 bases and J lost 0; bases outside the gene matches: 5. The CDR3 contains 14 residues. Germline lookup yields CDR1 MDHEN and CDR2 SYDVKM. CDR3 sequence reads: CATSGQGASYEQYF. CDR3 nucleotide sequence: TGTGCCACTTCTGGACAGGGGGCCTCCTACGAGCAGTACTTC.

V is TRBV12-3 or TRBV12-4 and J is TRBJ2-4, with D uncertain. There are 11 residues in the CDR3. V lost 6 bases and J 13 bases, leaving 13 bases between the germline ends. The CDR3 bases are TGTGCCAGCAGCACCCGGACGGAGCAGTACTTC. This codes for CASSTRTEQYF.

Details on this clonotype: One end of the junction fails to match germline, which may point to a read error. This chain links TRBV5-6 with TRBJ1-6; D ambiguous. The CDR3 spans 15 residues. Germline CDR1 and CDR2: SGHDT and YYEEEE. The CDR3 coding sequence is TGTGCCAGCAGCTTTCAGCCCGTGGCGGGTTCACTCCTCCACTTT. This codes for CASSFQPVAGSLLHF.

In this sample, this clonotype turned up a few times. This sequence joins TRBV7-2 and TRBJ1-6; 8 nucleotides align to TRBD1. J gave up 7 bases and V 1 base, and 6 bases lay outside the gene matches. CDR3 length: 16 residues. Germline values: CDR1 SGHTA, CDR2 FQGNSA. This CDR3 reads CASSLGFGQGNSPLHF. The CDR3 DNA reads TGTGCCAGCAGCTTAGGTTTTGGACAGGGAAATTCACCCCTCCACTTT.

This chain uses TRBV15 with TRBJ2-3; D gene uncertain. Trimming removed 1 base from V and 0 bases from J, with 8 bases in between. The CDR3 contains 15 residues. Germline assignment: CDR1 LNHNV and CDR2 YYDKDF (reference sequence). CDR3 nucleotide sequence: TGTGCCACCAGCAGAGTTGAGGTTAGCACAGATACGCAGTATTTT. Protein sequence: CATSRVEVSTDTQYF.

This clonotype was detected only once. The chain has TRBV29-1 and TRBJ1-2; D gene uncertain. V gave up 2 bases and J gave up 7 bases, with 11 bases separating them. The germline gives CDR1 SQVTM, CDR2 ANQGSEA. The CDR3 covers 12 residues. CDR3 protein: CSVERTGTGYTF. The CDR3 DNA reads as TGCAGCGTTGAACGGACGGGAACTGGCTACACCTTC.

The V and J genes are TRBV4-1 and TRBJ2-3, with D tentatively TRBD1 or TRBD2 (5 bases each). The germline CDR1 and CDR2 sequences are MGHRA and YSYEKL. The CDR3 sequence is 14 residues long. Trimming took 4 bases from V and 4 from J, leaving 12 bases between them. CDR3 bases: TGCGCCAGCAGCCGAACGGGGCTCCCAGATACGCAGTATTTT. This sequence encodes CASSRTGLPDTQYF.

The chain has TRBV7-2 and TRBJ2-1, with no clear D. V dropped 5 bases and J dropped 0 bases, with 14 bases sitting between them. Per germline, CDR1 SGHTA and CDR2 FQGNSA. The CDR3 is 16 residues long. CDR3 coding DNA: TGTGCCAGCAGCCCCAGCCCGACGAGCTCCTACAATGAGCAGTTCTTC. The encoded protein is CASSPSPTSSYNEQFF.

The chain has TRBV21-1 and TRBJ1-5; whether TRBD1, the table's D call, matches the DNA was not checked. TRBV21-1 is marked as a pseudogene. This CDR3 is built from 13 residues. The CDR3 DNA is TGTGCATTAGAGGGGATTAGCAATCAGCCCCAGCATTTT. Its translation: CALEGISNQPQHF.

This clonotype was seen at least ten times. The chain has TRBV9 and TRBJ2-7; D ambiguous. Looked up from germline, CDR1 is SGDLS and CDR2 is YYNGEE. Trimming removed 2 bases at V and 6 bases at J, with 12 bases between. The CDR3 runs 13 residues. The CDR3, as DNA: TGTGCCAGCAGCGTTCAGGCCGCTGGCGAGCAGTACTTC. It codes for CASSVQAAGEQYF.

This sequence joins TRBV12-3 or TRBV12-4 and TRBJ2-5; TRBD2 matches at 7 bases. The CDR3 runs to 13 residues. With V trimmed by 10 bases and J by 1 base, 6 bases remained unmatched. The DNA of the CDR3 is TGTGCCATCGCGGGGGTAGGCCAAGAGACCCAGTACTTC. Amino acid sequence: CAIAGVGQETQYF.

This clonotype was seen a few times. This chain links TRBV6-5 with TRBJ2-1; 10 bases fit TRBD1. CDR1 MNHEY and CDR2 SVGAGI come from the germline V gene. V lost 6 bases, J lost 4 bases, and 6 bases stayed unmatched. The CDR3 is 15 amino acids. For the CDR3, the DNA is TGTGCCAGCAGACTCGACAGGGGGCCTTACAATGAGCAGTTCTTC. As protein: CASRLDRGPYNEQFF.

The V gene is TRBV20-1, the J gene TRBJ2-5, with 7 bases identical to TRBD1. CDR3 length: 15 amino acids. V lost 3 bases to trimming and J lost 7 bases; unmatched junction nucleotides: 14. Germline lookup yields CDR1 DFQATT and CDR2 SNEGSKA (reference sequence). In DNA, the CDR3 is TGCAGTGCTAGTGGCCTCGGGACAGCCTGGGGGACCCAGTACTTC. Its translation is CSASGLGTAWGTQYF.

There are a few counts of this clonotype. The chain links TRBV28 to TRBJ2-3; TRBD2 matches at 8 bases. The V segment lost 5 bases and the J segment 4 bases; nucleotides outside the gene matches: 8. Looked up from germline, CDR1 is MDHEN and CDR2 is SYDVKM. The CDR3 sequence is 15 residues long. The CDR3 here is CASSNRGGTSDTQYF. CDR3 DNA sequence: TGTGCCAGCAGTAACCGCGGGGGGACCTCAGATACGCAGTATTTT.

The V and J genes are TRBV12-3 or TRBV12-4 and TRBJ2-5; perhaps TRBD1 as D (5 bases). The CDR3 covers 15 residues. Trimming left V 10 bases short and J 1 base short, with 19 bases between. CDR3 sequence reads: CATNKPGKGQETQYF. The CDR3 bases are TGTGCCACCAACAAGCCAGGGAAGGGCCAAGAGACCCAGTACTTC.

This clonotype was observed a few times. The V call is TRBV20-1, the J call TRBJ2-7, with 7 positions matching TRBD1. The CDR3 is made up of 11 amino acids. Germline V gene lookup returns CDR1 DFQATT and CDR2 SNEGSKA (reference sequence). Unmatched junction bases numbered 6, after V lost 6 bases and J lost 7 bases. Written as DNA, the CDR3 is TGCAGTGCGTACAGGGGAAGGGAGCAGTACTTC. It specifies CSAYRGREQYF.

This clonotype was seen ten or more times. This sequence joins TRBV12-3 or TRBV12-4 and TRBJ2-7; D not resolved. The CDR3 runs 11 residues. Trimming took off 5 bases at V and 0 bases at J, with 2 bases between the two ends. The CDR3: CASSGSYEQYF. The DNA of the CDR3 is TGTGCCAGCAGTGGCTCCTACGAGCAGTACTTC.

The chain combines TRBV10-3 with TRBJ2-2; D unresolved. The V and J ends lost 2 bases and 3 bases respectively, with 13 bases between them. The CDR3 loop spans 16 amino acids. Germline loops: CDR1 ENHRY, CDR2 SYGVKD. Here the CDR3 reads CAISETKRTDTGELFF. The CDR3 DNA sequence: TGTGCCATCAGTGAGACTAAACGGACGGACACCGGGGAGCTGTTTTTT.

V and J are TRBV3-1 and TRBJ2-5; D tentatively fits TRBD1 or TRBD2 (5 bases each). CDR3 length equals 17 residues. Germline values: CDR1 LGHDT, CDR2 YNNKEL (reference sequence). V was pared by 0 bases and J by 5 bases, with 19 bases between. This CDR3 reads CASSQEHLDQGRETQYF. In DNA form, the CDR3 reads TGTGCCAGCAGCCAAGAACATCTGGACCAGGGACGGGAGACCCAGTACTTC.

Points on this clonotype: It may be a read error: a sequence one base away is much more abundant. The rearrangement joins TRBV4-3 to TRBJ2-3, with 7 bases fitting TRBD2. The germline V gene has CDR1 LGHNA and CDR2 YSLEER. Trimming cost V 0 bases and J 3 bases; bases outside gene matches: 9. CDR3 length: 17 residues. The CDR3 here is CASSQDLVQRGTDTQYF. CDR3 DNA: TGCGCCAGCAGCCAAGATCTTGTGCAGCGGGGAACAGATACGCAGTATTTT.

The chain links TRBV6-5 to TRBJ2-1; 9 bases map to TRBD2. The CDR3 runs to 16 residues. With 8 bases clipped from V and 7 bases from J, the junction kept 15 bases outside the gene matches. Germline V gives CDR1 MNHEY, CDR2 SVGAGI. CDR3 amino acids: CASVVTGAGGPNEQFF. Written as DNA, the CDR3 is TGTGCCAGCGTTGTTACGGGCGCGGGGGGGCCAAATGAGCAGTTCTTC.

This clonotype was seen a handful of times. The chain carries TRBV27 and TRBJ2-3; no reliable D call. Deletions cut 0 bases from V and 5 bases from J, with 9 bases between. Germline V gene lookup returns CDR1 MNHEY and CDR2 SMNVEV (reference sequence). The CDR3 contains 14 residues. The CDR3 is CASSLSPVGDTQYF. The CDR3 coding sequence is TGTGCCAGCAGTTTATCTCCCGTCGGAGATACGCAGTATTTT.

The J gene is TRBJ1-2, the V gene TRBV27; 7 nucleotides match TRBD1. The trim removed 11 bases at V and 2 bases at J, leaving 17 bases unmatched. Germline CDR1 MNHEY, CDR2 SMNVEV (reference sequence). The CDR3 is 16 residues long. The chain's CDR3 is CAGAGQANFLNYGYTF. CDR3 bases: TGTGCCGGCGCAGGACAGGCCAACTTCCTCAACTATGGCTACACCTTC.